This T cell receptor beta chain was sequenced during a study of OX40 agonist ivuxolimab in advanced cancers. Study-wide findings and caveats: Certain nonresponding patients likewise had low normalized T-cell clonal expansion. Still undetermined is the antigen specificity of the expanded peripheral T cells.

Clones were read by immunoSEQ multiplex PCR, and TCRdb kept only the in-frame ones, dropping some. The data show some 60,000 clones, with roughly 93% seen just once and approximately 19% held by the top ten. About this clone: The antigen remains undetermined.

The receptor was isolated from an adult with an advanced solid tumor such as melanoma, head and neck, liver or kidney cancer. The sample here was CD4+ or CD8+ T cells sorted from blood, taken in a trial of the OX40 agonist ivuxolimab.

CDR3 residues: CASSSGLAHTDTQYF. CDR3 nucleotides: TGTGCCAGCAGCTCAGGACTAGCGCACACAGATACGCAGTATTTT. This rearrangement joins TRBV11-3 to TRBJ2-3; 9 bases are shared with TRBD2. The CDR3 totals 15 residues. The germline V gene has CDR1 SGHNT and CDR2 YENEEA. V trimming: 4 bases; J trimming: 2 bases; junction bases outside the gene matches: 4.